This T cell receptor (beta chain) was sequenced during a study of T-cell memory formation after mild COVID-19. As concerns this clonotype: Its matching antigen is unknown.

TCRdb independently ran MiXCR on the 5' RACE reads; one entry per CDR3 protein. The sample lists 270,000 or so distinct CDR3 sequences, over 15% occurring once. Whole-study results and caveats: Some responding clones appeared in pre-infection memory, suggesting cross-reactive memory joined.

The receptor comes from a young man who had mild COVID-19 (a few samples of this study predate the infection). Cell type and time point are not known. Sequencing input: PBMCs or a T cell subset sorted from them (not recorded which).

The CDR3 DNA reads TGTGCCAGCAGCGTAGGGGGTTATGGGTCCTACGAGCAGTACTTC. Residues: CASSVGGYGSYEQYF. V is TRBV9 and J is TRBJ2-7; D ambiguous. Per germline, CDR1 SGDLS and CDR2 YYNGEE. Trimming cost V 0 bases and J 1 base, with 11 bases left between them. The CDR3 length is 15 residues. Full variable domain (remainder filled in from reference TRBV9 and TRBJ2-7): DSGVTQTPKHLITATGQRVTLRCSPRSGDLSVYWYQQSLDQGLQFLIQYYNGEERAKGNILERFSAQQFPDLHSELNLSSLELGDSALYFCASSVGGYGSYEQYFGPGTRLTVT.